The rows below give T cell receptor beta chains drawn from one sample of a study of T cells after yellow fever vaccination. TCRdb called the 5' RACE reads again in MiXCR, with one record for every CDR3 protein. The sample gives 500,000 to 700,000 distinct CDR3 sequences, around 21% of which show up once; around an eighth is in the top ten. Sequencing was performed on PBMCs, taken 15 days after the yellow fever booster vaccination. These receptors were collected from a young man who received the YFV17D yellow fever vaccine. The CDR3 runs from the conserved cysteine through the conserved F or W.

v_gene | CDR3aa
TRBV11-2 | CASLTGPANTEAFF
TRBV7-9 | CASSPAGFDTQYF
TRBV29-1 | CSVLGFCGTPGDCEQYF
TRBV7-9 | CASSFIVEQETQYF
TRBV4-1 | CASSQDLIQGQTQYF
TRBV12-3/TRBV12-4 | CASGRGSDTQYF
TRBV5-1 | CASSPPYPDTQYF
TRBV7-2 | CASSPGVLAGKYNEQFF
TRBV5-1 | CASSLEGGTYLEKLFF
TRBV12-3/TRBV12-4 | CAITLAGELFF
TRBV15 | CATRNSGTGYEQYF
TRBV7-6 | CASSLNPSGTDTQYF
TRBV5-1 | CASSETGTGYGYTF
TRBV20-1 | CSARDRTGGNGPLHF
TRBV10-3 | CAIGREPGGELFF
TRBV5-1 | CASSLVGRSDYNEQFF
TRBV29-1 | CSVREDEKLFF
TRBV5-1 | CASSLEGLPGELFF
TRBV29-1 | CSVTLSGGRGDTQYF
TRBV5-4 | CASSLVGAATNEKLFF
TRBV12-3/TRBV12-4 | CASSSNRGVNTEAFF
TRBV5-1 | CASSPGLQHNEQFF
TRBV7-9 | CASRELNTEAFF
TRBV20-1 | CSAVLAHDGYEQYF
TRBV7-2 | CASSLTFDRGHSPLHF
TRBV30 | CAWRGPSGLQYF
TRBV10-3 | CATQDGAYEQYF
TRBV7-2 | CASSLVSSDTGELFF
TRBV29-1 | CSVEETQSRYEQYF
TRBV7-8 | CASSLPTGDYEQYF